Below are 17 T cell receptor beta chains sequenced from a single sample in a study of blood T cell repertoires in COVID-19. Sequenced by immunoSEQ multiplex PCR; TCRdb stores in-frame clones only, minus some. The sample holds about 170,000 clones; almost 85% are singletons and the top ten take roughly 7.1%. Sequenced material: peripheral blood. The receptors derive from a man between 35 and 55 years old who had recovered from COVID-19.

The CDR3 bases are TGTGCCAGCACCGGGACTAGCGGGAGGGCATGGTACTTC. Its translation: CASTGTSGRAWYF. V gene TRBV2 combines with J gene TRBJ2-7; TRBD2 matches 16 bases. This CDR3 comprises 13 residues. J was trimmed by 12 bases and V by 7 bases; bases with no gene match: 6. Germline assignment: CDR1 SNHLY and CDR2 FYNNEI.

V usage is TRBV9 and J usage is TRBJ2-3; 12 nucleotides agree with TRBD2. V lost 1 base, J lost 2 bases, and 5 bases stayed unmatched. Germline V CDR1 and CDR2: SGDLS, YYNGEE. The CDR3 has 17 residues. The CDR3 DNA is TGTGCCAGCAGCGTACCTAGCGGGGGGGGCTCCACAGATACGCAGTATTTT. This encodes CASSVPSGGGSTDTQYF.

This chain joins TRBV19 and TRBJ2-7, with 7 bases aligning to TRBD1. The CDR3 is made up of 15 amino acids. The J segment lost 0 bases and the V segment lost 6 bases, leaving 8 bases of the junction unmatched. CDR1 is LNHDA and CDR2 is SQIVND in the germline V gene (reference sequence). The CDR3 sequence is CASSPNRGSSYEQYF. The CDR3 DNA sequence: TGTGCCAGTAGCCCGAACAGGGGTAGCTCCTACGAGCAGTACTTC.

Written as DNA, the CDR3 is TGTGCCAGCAGCGAATCCGGGACTAGCGGCGAGACCCAGTACTTC. Protein: CASSESGTSGETQYF. V usage is TRBV9 and J usage is TRBJ2-5, with TRBD2 matching 11 bases. The CDR3 is made up of 15 amino acids. The germline gives CDR1 SGDLS, CDR2 YYNGEE. Trimming cost V 3 bases and J 5 bases; bases outside gene matches: 6. Looking up the rest from reference TRBV9 and TRBJ2-5 gives the full variable domain: DSGVTQTPKHLITATGQRVTLRCSPRSGDLSVYWYQQSLDQGLQFLIQYYNGEERAKGNILERFSAQQFPDLHSELNLSSLELGDSALYFCASSESGTSGETQYFGPGTRLLVL.

In DNA, the CDR3 is TGTGCCAGCAGCCAAACTAGAGTCTTGGAGACCCAGTACTTC. Its translation is CASSQTRVLETQYF. The chain has TRBV7-9 and TRBJ2-5; a weak D match, TRBD2 (5 bases). CDR1 and CDR2 (germline): SEHNR, FQNEAQ (reference sequence). The CDR3 contains 14 residues. V was cut by 5 bases and J by 5 bases, with 15 bases left in between.

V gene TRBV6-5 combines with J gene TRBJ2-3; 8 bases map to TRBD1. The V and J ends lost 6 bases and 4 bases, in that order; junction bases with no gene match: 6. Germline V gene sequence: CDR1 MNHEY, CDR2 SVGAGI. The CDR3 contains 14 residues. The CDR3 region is CASRARQGSDTQYF. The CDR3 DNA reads TGTGCCAGCAGAGCACGACAGGGGTCAGATACGCAGTATTTT.

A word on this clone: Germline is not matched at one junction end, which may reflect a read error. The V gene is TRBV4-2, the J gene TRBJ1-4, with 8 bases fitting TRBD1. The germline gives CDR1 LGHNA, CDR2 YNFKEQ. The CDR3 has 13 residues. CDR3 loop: CASSHSNRRDRLF. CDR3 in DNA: TGTGCCAGCAGCCACTCCAACCGGAGGGACAGGTTATTT.

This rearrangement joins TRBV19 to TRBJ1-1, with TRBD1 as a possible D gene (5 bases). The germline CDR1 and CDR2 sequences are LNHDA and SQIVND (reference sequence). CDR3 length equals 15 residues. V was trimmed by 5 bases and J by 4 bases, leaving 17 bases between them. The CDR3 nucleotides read TGTGCCAGTAGTCCTGGTCAGGGCGGGAGCACTGAAGCTTTCTTT. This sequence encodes CASSPGQGGSTEAFF.

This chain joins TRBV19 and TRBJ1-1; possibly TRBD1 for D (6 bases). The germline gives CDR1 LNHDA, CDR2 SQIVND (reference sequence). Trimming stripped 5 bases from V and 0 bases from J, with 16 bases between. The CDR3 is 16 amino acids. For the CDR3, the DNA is TGTGCCAGTAGTCTTTCCGGGACAAGCATGAACACTGAAGCTTTCTTT. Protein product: CASSLSGTSMNTEAFF.

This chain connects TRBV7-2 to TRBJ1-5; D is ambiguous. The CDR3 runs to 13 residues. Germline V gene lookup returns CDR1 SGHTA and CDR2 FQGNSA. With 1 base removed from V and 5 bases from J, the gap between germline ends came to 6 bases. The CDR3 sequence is CASSLDRDQPQHF. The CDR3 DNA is TGTGCCAGCAGCTTAGATCGCGATCAGCCCCAGCATTTT.

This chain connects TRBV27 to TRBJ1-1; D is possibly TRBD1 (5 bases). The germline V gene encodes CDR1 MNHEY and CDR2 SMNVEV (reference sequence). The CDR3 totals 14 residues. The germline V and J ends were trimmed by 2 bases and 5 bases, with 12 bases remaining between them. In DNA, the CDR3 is TGTGCCAGCAGTTTAAGTGGGGGAGGGACTGAAGCTTTCTTT. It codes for CASSLSGGGTEAFF.

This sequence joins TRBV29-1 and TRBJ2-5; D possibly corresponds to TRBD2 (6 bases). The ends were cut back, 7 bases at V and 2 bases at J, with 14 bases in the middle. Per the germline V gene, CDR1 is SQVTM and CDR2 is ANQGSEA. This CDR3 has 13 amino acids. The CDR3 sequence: CSAWDSAQETQYF. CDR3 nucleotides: TGCAGCGCCTGGGACTCCGCACAAGAGACCCAGTACTTC. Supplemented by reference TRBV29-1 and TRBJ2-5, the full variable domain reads SAVISQKPSRDICQRGTSLTIQCQVDSQVTMMFWYRQQPGQSLTLIATANQGSEATYESGFVIDKFPISRPNLTFSTLTVSNMSPEDSSIYLCSAWDSAQETQYFGPGTRLLVL.

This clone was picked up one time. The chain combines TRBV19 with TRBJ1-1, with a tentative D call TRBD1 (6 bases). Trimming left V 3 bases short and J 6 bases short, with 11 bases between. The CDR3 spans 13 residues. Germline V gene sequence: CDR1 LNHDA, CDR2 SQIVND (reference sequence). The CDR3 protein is CASSIRQGPEAFF. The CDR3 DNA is TGTGCCAGTAGTATTCGCCAGGGGCCTGAAGCTTTCTTT. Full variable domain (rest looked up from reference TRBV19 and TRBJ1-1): DGGITQSPKYLFRKEGQNVTLSCEQNLNHDAMYWYRQDPGQGLRLIYYSQIVNDFQKGDIAEGYSVSREKKESFPLTVTSAQKNPTAFYLCASSIRQGPEAFFGQGTRLTVV.

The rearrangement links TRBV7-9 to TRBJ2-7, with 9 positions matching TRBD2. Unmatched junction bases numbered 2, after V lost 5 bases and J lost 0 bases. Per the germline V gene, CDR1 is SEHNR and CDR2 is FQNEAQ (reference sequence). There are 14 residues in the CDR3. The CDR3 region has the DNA TGTGCCAGCAGCCAGACTAGCGGCTCCTACGAGCAGTACTTC. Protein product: CASSQTSGSYEQYF.

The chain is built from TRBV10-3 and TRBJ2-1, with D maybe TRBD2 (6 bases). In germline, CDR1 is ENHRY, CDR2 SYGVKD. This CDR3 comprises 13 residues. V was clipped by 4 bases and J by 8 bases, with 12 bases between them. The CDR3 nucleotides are TGTGCCATCAGTGGCTCGGGGGTCCATGAGCAGTTCTTC. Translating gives CAISGSGVHEQFF.

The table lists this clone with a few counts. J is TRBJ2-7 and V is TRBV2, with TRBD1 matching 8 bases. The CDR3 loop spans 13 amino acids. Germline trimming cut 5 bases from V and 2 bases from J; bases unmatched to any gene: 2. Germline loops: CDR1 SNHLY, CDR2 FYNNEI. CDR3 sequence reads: CASSMTGAYEQYF. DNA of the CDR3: TGTGCCAGCAGTATGACAGGGGCCTACGAGCAGTACTTC.

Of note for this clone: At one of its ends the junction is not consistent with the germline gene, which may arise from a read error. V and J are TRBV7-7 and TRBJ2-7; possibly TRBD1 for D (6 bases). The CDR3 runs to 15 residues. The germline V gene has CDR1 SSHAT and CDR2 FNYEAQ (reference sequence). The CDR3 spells CASSQLPGQTYEQYF. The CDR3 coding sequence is TGTGCTAGCAGCCAACTTCCGGGACAAACCTACGAGCAGTACTTC.